One and the same sample provided the 11 T cell receptor beta chains below, sequenced in a study of vaccination and CD4 T cells after COVID-19. No antigen has been identified for these receptors. Sequence data for DNA of cultured CD4+ T cells were generated by the Oncomine TCR Beta short-read assay. TCRdb reprocessed the PCR reads with MiXCR, giving one entry per CDR3 protein. The table has several thousand distinct CDR3 sequences, roughly 51% seen once. As for treatment: roughly 10-day PBMC culture with coronavirus spike peptide pools or control peptides (ViraFEST assay). The sample comprised CD4+ T cells from blood, cultured in vitro. These receptors were taken from a human donor who had recovered from COVID-19.

The gene calls are TRBV7-9 and TRBJ1-1, with D hard to call. CDR3 length: 12 amino acids. The V gene's germline CDR1 is SEHNR and CDR2 FQNEAQ (reference sequence). V was clipped by 6 bases and J by 3 bases, with 8 bases between them. CDR3 sequence: CASRKLDTEAFF. The CDR3 DNA sequence: TGTGCCAGCAGGAAGTTGGACACTGAAGCTTTCTTT.

The chain uses TRBV19 and TRBJ1-1; 10 bases are shared with TRBD1. Looked up from germline, CDR1 is LNHDA and CDR2 is SQIVND (reference sequence). The CDR3 is 13 residues long. The junction had 7 bases not matched to a gene; V was cut back by 5 bases and J by 10 bases. The CDR3 reads CASSRQGAGGAFF. CDR3 DNA sequence: TGTGCCAGTAGTCGACAGGGGGCAGGAGGAGCTTTCTTT.

This clonotype was found a few times. CDR3 in DNA: TGTGCCAGCAGTTCTAGCGGGAGCTCCTACGAGCAGTACTTC. This encodes CASSSSGSSYEQYF. V is TRBV6-5 and J is TRBJ2-7; TRBD2 agrees at 10 bases. Per the germline V gene, CDR1 is MNHEY and CDR2 is SVGAGI. This CDR3 has 14 amino acids. Trimming took 4 bases from V and 0 from J; bases not matched to a gene: 0.

V usage is TRBV28 and J usage is TRBJ2-1; 12 bases agree with TRBD2. V trimming: 4 bases; J trimming: 9 bases; junction bases outside the gene matches: 10. Germline CDR1 MDHEN, CDR2 SYDVKM. This CDR3 comprises 16 residues. The CDR3 region has the DNA TGTGCCAGCAGTTCCCAAGGCCTAGCGGGAGGGGTTGAGCAGTTCTTC. Protein: CASSSQGLAGGVEQFF.

V and J are TRBV11-3 and TRBJ2-3, with a tentative D call TRBD2 (5 bases). The germline V and J ends were trimmed by 3 bases and 0 bases, with 13 bases remaining between them. CDR3 length: 16 residues. Per the germline V gene, CDR1 is SGHNT and CDR2 is YENEEA. This chain's CDR3 is CASSFGSTPSTDTQYF. The DNA for the CDR3 is TGTGCCAGCAGCTTTGGGAGCACCCCTAGCACAGATACGCAGTATTTT.

This chain joins TRBV7-2 and TRBJ1-5, with a possible D match to TRBD1 (5 bases). V was cut by 5 bases and J by 1 base, with 15 bases left in between. The CDR3 length is 16 residues. Per the germline V gene, CDR1 is SGHTA and CDR2 is FQGNSA. CDR3 nucleotide sequence: TGTGCCAGCAGCGATCCAGGGAGGCCAAGCAATCAGCCCCAGCATTTT. Protein sequence: CASSDPGRPSNQPQHF.

This chain links TRBV6-1 with TRBJ1-3; D perhaps matches TRBD1 (6 bases). Between the trimmed V and J ends, which lost 4 bases and 0 bases, there was a span of 7 bases. The CDR3 length is 14 residues. CDR1 is MNHNS, CDR2 SASEGT, per germline. CDR3 nucleotide sequence: TGTGCCAGCAGTGCCAGGGGCTCTGGAAACACCATATATTTT. The encoded protein is CASSARGSGNTIYF.

This clonotype was observed a few times. This chain connects TRBV15 to TRBJ2-3, with D possibly matching TRBD2 (5 bases). CDR3 length equals 15 residues. Trimming removed 1 base at V and 5 bases at J, with 13 bases between. CDR1 LNHNV and CDR2 YYDKDF come from the germline V gene (reference sequence). The CDR3 here is CATSRAASNGDTQYF. In nucleotides, the CDR3 is TGTGCCACCAGCAGAGCGGCTAGCAATGGAGATACGCAGTATTTT.

The chain uses TRBV20-1 and TRBJ2-5; perhaps D is TRBD1 or TRBD2 (5 bases each). The V end was cut by 8 bases, the J end by 7 bases, with 17 bases between. This CDR3 has 12 residues. Per the germline V gene, CDR1 is DFQATT and CDR2 is SNEGSKA (reference sequence). This CDR3 reads CSHALRDGTQYF. The CDR3 DNA sequence: TGCAGTCACGCTCTTAGGGACGGGACCCAGTACTTC.

The V and J genes are TRBV18 and TRBJ2-7, with D possibly TRBD2 on 6 matching bases. In germline, CDR1 is KGHSH, CDR2 LQKENI. The CDR3 is made up of 14 amino acids. V lost 4 bases to trimming and J lost 0 bases, with 10 bases between them. This CDR3 reads CASSQGLVSYEQYF. As DNA, the CDR3 is TGTGCCAGCTCACAGGGACTGGTCTCCTACGAGCAGTACTTC.

The chain joins TRBV28 to TRBJ2-3; D perhaps matches TRBD2 (6 bases). With 3 bases removed from V and 2 bases from J, the gap between germline ends came to 9 bases. The CDR3 sequence is 14 residues long. Per germline, CDR1 MDHEN and CDR2 SYDVKM. CDR3 in amino acids: CASSLAGNTDTQYF. DNA for the CDR3: TGTGCCAGCAGTTTGGCGGGAAACACAGATACGCAGTATTTT.